A single sample is the source of the 5 T cell receptor beta chains below, sequenced in a study of T cells in localized non-small cell lung cancer. Some clones are missing from TCRdb's copy, which holds only in-frame ones; the method was immunoSEQ multiplex PCR. The sample carries roughly 38,000 clones, roughly 87% recorded once. Source: peripheral blood, taken before any cancer treatment. The receptors come from a male donor at least 60 years old with stage III squamous cell lung carcinoma.

Worth noting for this clone: This specimen includes other DNA sequences encoding the same CDR3. This rearrangement joins TRBV5-1 to TRBJ2-5; D remains unclear. V dropped 4 bases and J dropped 3 bases, with 4 bases sitting between them. In germline, CDR1 is SGHRS, CDR2 YFSETQ. The CDR3 runs 11 residues. The CDR3 DNA sequence: TGCGCCAGCAGCCTCAAAGAGACCCAGTACTTC. It encodes CASSLKETQYF.

The chain has TRBV5-1 and TRBJ2-6; unclear D gene. Per germline, CDR1 SGHRS and CDR2 YFSETQ. Trimming shortened V by 2 bases and J by 0 bases, and 6 bases separated the two germline ends. The CDR3 extends over 15 amino acids. CDR3 sequence reads: CASSLAFSGANVLTF. CDR3 bases: TGCGCCAGCAGCTTAGCGTTCTCTGGGGCCAACGTCCTGACTTTC.

The chain joins TRBV7-8 to TRBJ1-4; the match to TRBD1 covers 9 bases. The CDR3 has 14 residues. Germline lookup yields CDR1 SGHVS and CDR2 FQNEAQ. Trimming took 5 bases from V and 6 from J; bases not matched to a gene: 4. CDR3 amino acids: CASSQTGGYEKLFF. The CDR3 region has the DNA TGTGCCAGCAGCCAGACAGGGGGGTATGAAAAACTGTTTTTT.

The sample holds a few counts of this clone. The chain carries TRBV6-5 and TRBJ2-2; D possibly corresponds to TRBD1 (6 bases). V lost 8 bases and J 3 bases, leaving 10 bases between the germline ends. The V gene's germline CDR1 is MNHEY and CDR2 SVGAGI. The CDR3 loop spans 13 amino acids. CDR3 region: CASGTSYTGELFF. The CDR3 DNA is TGTGCCAGCGGGACATCTTACACCGGGGAGCTGTTTTTT.

The genes are TRBV4-2 and TRBJ1-6; D call uncertain. V lost 8 bases to trimming and J lost 8 bases, with 13 bases between them. Germline CDR1 LGHNA, CDR2 YNFKEQ. The CDR3 consists of 13 residues. CDR3 nucleotides: TGTGCCAGCCGAGGGAGTACAGATTCACCCCTCCACTTT. As protein: CASRGSTDSPLHF.